These T cell receptor beta chains were read from a single sample in a study of neurological immune-mediated disorders. MiXCR, run by TCRdb on the 5' RACE reads, gives a single entry per CDR3 protein. The data hold tens of thousands of distinct CDR3 sequences, with approximately 3.8% observed a single time. The sequenced sample was PBMCs. All receptors derive from a man between 25 and 39 years old with multiple sclerosis. Both conserved end residues are trimmed from each CDR3. D genes are given only for firm matches. Clone size is not always given. Where it is, it says once, few, many or a class for expanded clones.

j_call	clone_size	d_call	v_call	cdr3_aa
TRBJ1-2	many	-	TRBV9	ASSVTPSPRGYT
TRBJ2-2	many	-	TRBV27	ASPPGGPANTGELF
TRBJ2-5	many	TRBD2	TRBV12-3/TRBV12-4	ASSGRLAGQETQY
TRBJ2-3	many	TRBD2	TRBV5-1	ASATSGGTDTQY
-	-	TRBD1	TRBV29-1	SSWTGAETQY
TRBJ2-5	many	TRBD1	TRBV18	ASSQGTAQETQY
TRBJ2-1	many	TRBD2	TRBV6-6	ASSWTSGRLNEQF
TRBJ2-1	few	TRBD2	TRBV19	ASTLRSGGANEQF
TRBJ2-2	many	-	TRBV20-1	SADRLEVNTGELF
TRBJ1-1	many	-	TRBV6-6	ASSYSFQNTEAF
TRBJ2-7	many	-	TRBV5-1	ASSLDSKYEQY
TRBJ1-2	-	TRBD1	TRBV7-9	ASSPRGTGATNYGYT
TRBJ2-5	many	-	TRBV15	ATSRDLGVAETQY
TRBJ2-1	many	-	TRBV4-1	ASSLGVVGYSYNEQF
TRBJ2-1	-	-	TRBV7-3	ASSLWAAGINEQF
TRBJ2-7	many	TRBD1	TRBV5-1	ASGTGRPYEQY
TRBJ2-1	many	-	TRBV7-3	ASSLTRGPYNEQF
TRBJ2-7	many	TRBD2	TRBV20-1	SAPVPREPYEQY
TRBJ1-4	many	-	TRBV10-3	AISETNEKLF
TRBJ2-2	few	-	TRBV10-2	VSTGTSNTGELF
TRBJ2-5	many	-	TRBV12-3/TRBV12-4	ASSLERYEETQY
TRBJ2-7	many	TRBD1	TRBV29-1	SVVRDRGLREQY
TRBJ2-7	many	TRBD2	TRBV5-1	ASSLAGGASSYEQY